This TCR beta chain was identified during a study of cytomegalovirus exposure and HLA in healthy donors. The CDR3 consists of 14 residues. V was cut by 3 bases and J by 0 bases, with 11 bases left in between. Germline V lookup: CDR1 GTSNPN, CDR2 SVGIG (reference sequence). The PCR employed 60 Vbeta primers together with 13 Jbeta primers. Clones were sequenced by immunoSEQ multiplex PCR, and TCRdb holds only the in-frame ones, with some missing. The table has over 150,000 clones, 82% seen once. The clonotype comes from a girl aged 2 to 10 in good health and CMV-seropositive. The sample consisted of PBMCs. V gene TRBV30 combines with J gene TRBJ1-1; D unresolved. Here the CDR3 DNA reads TGTGCCTGGAGCGTCGGTCCCTTGAACACTGAAGCTTTCTTT. It translates to CAWSVGPLNTEAFF.